This T cell receptor (beta chain) was documented in a study of T-cell reconstitution after alpha-beta-depleted transplantation in children. Points from the study as a whole: Alpha-beta T cells present about two months after transplant were reported to originate from several hundred expanded graft clones. After one year, T-cell counts and TCRbeta diversity mostly came from new T cells.

V was pared by 8 bases and J by 6 bases, with 6 bases of the junction left unmatched. The CDR3 is 14 amino acids. Germline CDR1 SGHTA, CDR2 FQGNSA. Notes on this clonotype: Its antigen is not identified.

The TCRbeta library incorporated unique molecular identifiers. A single record per CDR3 protein comes from TCRdb applying MiXCR to the PCR reads. The repertoire holds a few hundred thousand distinct CDR3 sequences, about 45% seen once, with 27% in the top ten. The sequence came from a girl aged 2-10 years with aplastic anemia, due to receive a stem cell transplant. The input for sequencing was PBMCs, taken before TCRalphabeta/CD19-depleted stem cell transplant. This sequence joins TRBV7-2 and TRBJ2-3, with TRBD2 matching over 12 bases. In DNA form, the CDR3 reads TGTGCCAGCGCTAGCGGGAGGGCCTTGGATACGCAGTATTTT. The encoded protein is CASASGRALDTQYF.